This TCR beta chain was found in a study of OX40 agonist ivuxolimab in advanced cancers. Method: immunoSEQ multiplex PCR; TCRdb's copy keeps in-frame clones and lacks some. The table includes more than 65,000 clones, less than 95% detected once. Sequencing was performed on CD4+ or CD8+ T cells sorted from blood, taken in a trial of the OX40 agonist ivuxolimab. This receptor was taken from an adult with an advanced solid tumor such as melanoma, head and neck, liver or kidney cancer.

The CDR3 coding sequence is TGCGCCAGCTCGAGTGCGGGACGGCACACAGATACGCAGTATTTT. This gives the protein CASSSAGRHTDTQYF. V gene TRBV5-1 combines with J gene TRBJ2-3; D is possibly TRBD2 (6 bases). The V end was cut by 7 bases, the J end by 2 bases, with 17 bases between. This CDR3 has 15 residues. Germline lookup yields CDR1 SGHRS and CDR2 YFSETQ.